This T cell receptor beta chain was identified in a study of cytomegalovirus exposure and HLA in healthy donors. Overall study findings and caveats: Apparent HLA restriction characterized most CMV-associated TCR beta chains in a later analysis.

CDR1 SGHNT and CDR2 YYREEE come from the germline V gene (reference sequence). The CDR3 covers 13 residues. V lost 0 bases, J lost 5 bases, and 8 bases lay in between. Regarding this clone: Its antigen is as yet unknown.

The PCR contained 60 Vbeta and 13 Jbeta primers. Assay: immunoSEQ multiplex PCR; the TCRdb copy retains only in-frame clones and omits some. The sample holds around 150,000 clones; about 64% are singletons and the top ten take roughly 6.4%. The source is a woman aged 55-75 years in good health and CMV-seropositive. Sequenced sample: PBMCs. The rearrangement joins TRBV5-4 to TRBJ2-5; a possible D gene is TRBD1 (6 bases). In DNA, the CDR3 is TGTGCCAGCAGCTTGGAGCAGGGGGAGACCCAGTACTTC. Amino acids: CASSLEQGETQYF. The full variable domain, completed using reference TRBV5-4 and TRBJ2-5, is ETGVTQSPTHLIKTRGQQVTLRCSSQSGHNTVSWYQQALGQGPQFIFQYYREEENGRGNFPPRFSGLQFPNYSSELNVNALELDDSALYLCASSLEQGETQYFGPGTRLLVL.